The clone carrying this T cell receptor (beta chain) turned up a few times. Antigen specificity is unknown. RNA in amounts of roughly 0.5 to 1 ug was reverse transcribed with random hexamers. Multiplex PCR with immunoSEQ amplified the TCR beta CDR3 across 54 Vbeta and 13 Jbeta. Via MiXCR, TCRdb re-called the immunoSEQ multiplex PCR reads, giving one row per CDR3 protein. The table lists 200,000 or so distinct CDR3 sequences, 92% of them singletons. The sample belongs to a study of CD8 T cells in Susac syndrome. Notes on the study in general: The authors acknowledged that the study's TCR sequencing and HLA analysis involved relatively few individuals.

CDR3 size: 12 residues. Germline V CDR1 and CDR2: SGHRS, YFSETQ. V gave up 5 bases and J gave up 14 bases; unmatched junction bases: 9. Relapsing-remitting disease, either stable or active, was present in the treatment-naive patients who were the multiple sclerosis controls. TEMRA cells were enriched by FACS, and CD4+ and CD8+ T cells were negatively isolated. The gene calls are TRBV5-1 and TRBJ2-1; the match to TRBD2 covers 8 bases. The sequence was collected from a human donor with multiple sclerosis. The source material was CD8+ T cells from PBMCs. CDR3 protein: CASSPPGLEEFF. The CDR3 region has the DNA TGCGCCAGCAGTCCCCCGGGACTAGAGGAGTTCTTC.